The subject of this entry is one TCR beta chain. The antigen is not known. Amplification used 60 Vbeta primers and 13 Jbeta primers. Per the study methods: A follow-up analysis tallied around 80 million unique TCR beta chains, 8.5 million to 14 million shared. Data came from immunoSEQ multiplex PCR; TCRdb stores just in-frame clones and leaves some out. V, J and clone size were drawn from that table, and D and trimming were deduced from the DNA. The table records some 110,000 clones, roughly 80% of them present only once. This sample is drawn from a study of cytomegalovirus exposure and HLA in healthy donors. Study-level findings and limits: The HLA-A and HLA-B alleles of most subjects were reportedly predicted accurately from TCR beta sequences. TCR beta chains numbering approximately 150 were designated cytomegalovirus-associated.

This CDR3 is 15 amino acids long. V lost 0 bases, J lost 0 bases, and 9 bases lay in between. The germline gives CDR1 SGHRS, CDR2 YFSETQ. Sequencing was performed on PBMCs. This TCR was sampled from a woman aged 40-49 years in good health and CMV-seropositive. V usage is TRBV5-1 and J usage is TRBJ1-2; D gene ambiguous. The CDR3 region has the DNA TGCGCCAGCAGCTTGGGGGCTGTCTCTAACTATGGCTACACCTTC. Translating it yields CASSLGAVSNYGYTF. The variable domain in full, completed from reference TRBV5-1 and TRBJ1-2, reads KAGVTQTPRYLIKTRGQQVTLSCSPISGHRSVSWYQQTPGQGLQFLFEYFSETQRNKGNFPGRFSGRQFSNSRSEMNVSTLELGDSALYLCASSLGAVSNYGYTFGSGTRLTVV.